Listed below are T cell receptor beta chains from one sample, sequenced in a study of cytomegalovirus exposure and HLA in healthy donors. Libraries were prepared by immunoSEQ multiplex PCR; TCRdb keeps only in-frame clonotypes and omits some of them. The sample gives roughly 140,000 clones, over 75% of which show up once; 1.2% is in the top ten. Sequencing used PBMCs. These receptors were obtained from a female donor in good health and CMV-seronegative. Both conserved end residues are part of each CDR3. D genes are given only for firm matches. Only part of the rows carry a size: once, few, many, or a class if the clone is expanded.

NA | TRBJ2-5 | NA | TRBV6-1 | TGTGCCAGCAGGGACAGAAAAGAGACCCAGTACTTC | CASRDRKETQYF
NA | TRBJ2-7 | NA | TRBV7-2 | TGTGCCAGCAGCAGAGGACTCGTCTACGAGCAGTACTTC | CASSRGLVYEQYF
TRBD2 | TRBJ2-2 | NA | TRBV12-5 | TGTGCTAGTTTCTGGGGGCGGGAGGGCTGGACCGGGGAGCTGTTTTTT | CASFWGREGWTGELFF
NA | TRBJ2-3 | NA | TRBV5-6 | TGTGCCAGCAGCTTGGTCGTCAGCACAGATACGCAGTATTTT | CASSLVVSTDTQYF
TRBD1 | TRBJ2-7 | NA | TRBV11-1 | TGTGCCAGCAGCCCTCGACAGGGACCCTACGAGCAGTACTTC | CASSPRQGPYEQYF
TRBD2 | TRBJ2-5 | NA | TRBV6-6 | TGTGCCAGCAGTTACTCGGGACTAGCGGGGACCCAGTACTTC | CASSYSGLAGTQYF
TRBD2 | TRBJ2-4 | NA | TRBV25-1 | TGTGCCAAGGGGACTAGTGAGGGTATTCAGTACTTC | CAKGTSEGIQYF
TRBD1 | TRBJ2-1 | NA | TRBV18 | TGTGCCAGCTCACGGGACAGGGGATCTGAGCAGTTCTTC | CASSRDRGSEQFF
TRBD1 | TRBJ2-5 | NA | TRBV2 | TGTGCCAGCACCGGGACAGGGGGCCGAGAGACCCAGTACTTC | CASTGTGGRETQYF
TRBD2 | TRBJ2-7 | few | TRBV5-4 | TGTGCCAGCAGCCCAAGCGGGGGGCTGCACTACGAGCAGTACTTC | CASSPSGGLHYEQYF
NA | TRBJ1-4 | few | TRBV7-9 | TGTGCCAGCAGCTTAGGTTATCTAAATGAAAAACTGTTTTTT | CASSLGYLNEKLFF
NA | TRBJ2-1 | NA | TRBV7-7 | TGTGCTAGCAGCGACGGAGGGGGAGGGAGTGAGCAGTTCTTC | CASSDGGGGSEQFF
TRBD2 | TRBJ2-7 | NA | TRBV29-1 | TGCAGCGTGGAGGGACTAAGGGTTGGCGAGCAGTACTTC | CSVEGLRVGEQYF
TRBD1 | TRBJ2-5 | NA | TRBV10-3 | TGTGCCATCAGTGACGCGAGGAGGGGACAGGGGGTAGAGACCCAGTACTTC | CAISDARRGQGVETQYF
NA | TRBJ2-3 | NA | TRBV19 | TGTGCCAGTCGGCAGGGGTTAGTGACAGATACGCAGTATTTT | CASRQGLVTDTQYF
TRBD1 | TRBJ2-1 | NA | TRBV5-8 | TGTGCCAGCGGATCCGCGGCAGGGGGCCGGGATGAGCAGTTCTTC | CASGSAAGGRDEQFF
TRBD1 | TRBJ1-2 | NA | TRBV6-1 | TGTGCCAGCAGTAGGGACAGATTAACTAACTATGGCTACACCTTC | CASSRDRLTNYGYTF
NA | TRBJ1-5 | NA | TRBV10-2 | TGCGCCAGCAGTAAGACAGTTTATAGCAATCAGCCCCAGCATTTT | CASSKTVYSNQPQHF
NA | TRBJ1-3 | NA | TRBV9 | TGTGCCAGCAGCGTAGGTTGGAGGGGAGACACCATATATTTT | CASSVGWRGDTIYF
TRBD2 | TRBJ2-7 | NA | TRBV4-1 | TGCGCCAGCAGCCAGATAGCGGGATCCTCCCCCTACGAGCAGTACTTC | CASSQIAGSSPYEQYF
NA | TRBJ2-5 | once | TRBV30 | TGTGCCTGGAACGGGGGACAAGAGACCCAGTACTTC | CAWNGGQETQYF
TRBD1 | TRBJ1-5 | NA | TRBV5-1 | TGCGCCAGCAGCTTGGAGGGACAGGGGCATCAGCCCCAGCATTTT | CASSLEGQGHQPQHF
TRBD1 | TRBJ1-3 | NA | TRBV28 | TGTGCCAGCAGACAGGGGAACCCTGGAAACACCATATATTTT | CASRQGNPGNTIYF
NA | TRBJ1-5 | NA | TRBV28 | TGTGCCAGCAGGGCACAGGGAGGCAATCAGCCCCAGCATTTT | CASRAQGGNQPQHF
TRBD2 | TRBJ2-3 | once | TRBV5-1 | TGCGCCAGCAGCCCGATGCGGGAGGGGGTCGTAGCAGATACGCAGTATTTT | CASSPMREGVVADTQYF
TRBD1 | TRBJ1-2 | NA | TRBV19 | TGTGCCAGTAGTATAGCGGGGACAGTGCTTGGCTACACCTTC | CASSIAGTVLGYTF
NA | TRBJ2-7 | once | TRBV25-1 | TGTGCCAGCAGTGGACAGAACTACGAGCAGTACTTC | CASSGQNYEQYF
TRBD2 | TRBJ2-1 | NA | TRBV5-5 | TGTGCCAGCAGCCAGATAGCGGGAAGTTCCTACAATGAGCAGTTCTTC | CASSQIAGSSYNEQFF
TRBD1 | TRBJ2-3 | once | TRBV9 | TGTGCCAGCAGCGTAGGTAGGGACAGGAGCACAGATACGCAGTATTTT | CASSVGRDRSTDTQYF
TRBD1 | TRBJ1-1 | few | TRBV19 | TGTGCCAGTAGTGTGGGGGACAGAGTCACTGAAGCTTTCTTT | CASSVGDRVTEAFF
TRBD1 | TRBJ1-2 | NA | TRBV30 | TGTGCCTGGAGTAGGACAGGGGCGAGAGGCTACACCTTC | CAWSRTGARGYTF
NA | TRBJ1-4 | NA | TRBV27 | TGTGCCAGCAGTTTAACCACAGTTCTAACTAATGAAAAACTGTTTTTT | CASSLTTVLTNEKLFF
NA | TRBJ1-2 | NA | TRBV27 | TGTGCCAGCAGTCTGGGCTCCTATGGCTACACCTTC | CASSLGSYGYTF
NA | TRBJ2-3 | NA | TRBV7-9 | TGTGCCAGCAGCTTTGGCCAGGGAAGCACAGATACGCAGTATTTT | CASSFGQGSTDTQYF
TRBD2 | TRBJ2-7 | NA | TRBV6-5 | TGTGCCAGCTCCAACGGCGGGAGTCGATCCTACGAGCAGTACTTC | CASSNGGSRSYEQYF
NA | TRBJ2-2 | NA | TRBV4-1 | TGCGCCAGCAGCCAAGTCGGAGCCGGGGAGCTGTTTTTT | CASSQVGAGELFF